This T cell receptor beta chain appears in the sequencing data of a study of blood T cell repertoires in COVID-19. This clone was detected a few times. Using immunoSEQ multiplex PCR, the repertoire was profiled, and TCRdb retains in-frame clones only, with some absent. The table includes 80,000 to 95,000 clones, approximately 84% detected once. This TCR came from a man of 80 years or more with active or convalescent COVID-19. Sequenced material: peripheral blood.

In DNA, the CDR3 is TGTGCCAGTAGTCCTGGGACAGGCTATGGAAACACCATATATTTT. Protein sequence: CASSPGTGYGNTIYF. The chain is built from TRBV19 and TRBJ1-3; TRBD1 matches 8 bases. Germline CDR1 LNHDA, CDR2 SQIVND (reference sequence). With V trimmed by 5 bases and J by 3 bases, 6 bases remained unmatched. The CDR3 covers 15 residues.